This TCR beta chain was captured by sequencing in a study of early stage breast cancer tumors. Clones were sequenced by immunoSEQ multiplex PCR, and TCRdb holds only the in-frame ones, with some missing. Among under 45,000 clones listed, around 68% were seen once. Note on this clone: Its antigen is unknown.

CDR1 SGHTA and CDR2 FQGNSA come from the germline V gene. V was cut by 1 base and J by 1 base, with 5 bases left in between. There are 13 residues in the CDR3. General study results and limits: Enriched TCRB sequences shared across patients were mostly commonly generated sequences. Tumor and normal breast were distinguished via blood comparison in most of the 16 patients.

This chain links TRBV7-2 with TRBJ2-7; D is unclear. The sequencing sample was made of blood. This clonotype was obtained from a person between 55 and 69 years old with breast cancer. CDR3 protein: CASSLGDSYEQYF. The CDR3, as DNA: TGTGCCAGCAGCTTAGGTGATTCCTACGAGCAGTACTTC.